These 29 T cell receptor beta chains came from one sample sequenced in a study of control samples from healthy donors and cancer patients. Data came from immunoSEQ multiplex PCR; TCRdb stores just in-frame clones and leaves some out. The table includes approximately 46,000 clones, around 90% detected once. Specimen: PBMCs. The source of these receptors is a man younger than 45 with colorectal cancer.

This clone appeared a single time. The rearrangement uses TRBV12-3 or TRBV12-4 and TRBJ1-4; D not resolved. CDR3 size: 13 residues. Trimming left V 8 bases short and J 7 bases short, with 14 bases between. The CDR3 sequence is CASRMGWREKLFF. In DNA, the CDR3 is TGTGCCAGCCGGATGGGGTGGCGTGAAAAACTGTTTTTT.

The genes are TRBV27 and TRBJ1-5; the D is unclear. The germline V and J ends were trimmed by 5 bases and 3 bases, with 8 bases remaining between them. The CDR3 loop spans 13 amino acids. CDR1 is MNHEY and CDR2 is SMNVEV in the germline V gene (reference sequence). The CDR3 nucleotides are TGTGCCAGCAGTCTATGGGTCAATCAGCCCCAGCATTTT. This gives the protein CASSLWVNQPQHF.

This chain uses TRBV4-3 with TRBJ2-1, with TRBD1 matching 7 bases. The CDR3 consists of 18 residues. Looked up from germline, CDR1 is LGHNA and CDR2 is YSLEER. The junction had 11 bases not matched to a gene; V was cut back by 0 bases and J by 3 bases. The CDR3 DNA reads as TGCGCCAGCAGCCAAGATCGAACAGGGGCCACTATCTACAATGAGCAGTTCTTC. Translating gives CASSQDRTGATIYNEQFF.

The V gene is TRBV15, the J gene TRBJ1-2; D possibly corresponds to TRBD1 (5 bases). Trimming took off 6 bases at V and 7 bases at J, with 15 bases between the two ends. This CDR3 contains 13 residues. The germline CDR1 and CDR2 sequences are LNHNV and YYDKDF (reference sequence). This CDR3 reads CATSPGMGVGYTF. DNA of the CDR3: TGTGCCACCAGTCCCGGGATGGGGGTTGGCTACACCTTC.

The chain joins TRBV19 to TRBJ2-3, with 7 bases fitting TRBD1. This CDR3 spans 15 amino acids. Losses at the gene ends were 5 bases for V and 1 base for J; bases not matched to a gene: 6. CDR1 and CDR2 from the germline V gene are LNHDA and SQIVND (reference sequence). The CDR3 nucleotides are TGTGCCAGTAGTCGAACCGGGACAGGCACAGATACGCAGTATTTT. Translated: CASSRTGTGTDTQYF. Combining the CDR3 with reference TRBV19 and TRBJ2-3 gives the whole variable domain DGGITQSPKYLFRKEGQNVTLSCEQNLNHDAMYWYRQDPGQGLRLIYYSQIVNDFQKGDIAEGYSVSREKKESFPLTVTSAQKNPTAFYLCASSRTGTGTDTQYFGPGTRLTVL.

The chain joins TRBV11-2 to TRBJ2-7, with a weak D call TRBD1 (5 bases). The CDR3 covers 11 residues. Germline CDR1 reads SGHAT; CDR2 reads FQNNGV. V gave up 3 bases and J gave up 6 bases, with 6 bases separating them. The CDR3 protein is CASSFGAEQYV. In DNA form, the CDR3 reads TGTGCCAGCAGCTTTGGGGCCGAGCAGTACGTC.

The gene calls are TRBV24-1 and TRBJ2-3; no reliable D call. Per germline, CDR1 KGHDR and CDR2 SFDVKD. Trimming cost V 0 bases and J 2 bases, with 14 bases left between them. The CDR3 covers 17 residues. CDR3 DNA: TGTGCCACCAGTGATTTGCGGCCCCACGGCAACACAGATACGCAGTATTTT. The encoded protein is CATSDLRPHGNTDTQYF.

This clone was recorded once. The junction departs from germline at one end; a sequencing error may be responsible. The V call is TRBV5-4, the J call TRBJ2-1, with D tentatively TRBD1 or TRBD2 (5 bases each). The CDR3 is made up of 15 amino acids. CDR1 is SGHNT, CDR2 YYREEE, per germline (reference sequence). CDR3 DNA: TGTGCCAGCCGCTTGAGGGGAATTGGGTACGGTGAGCAGTTCTTC. Its translation: CASRLRGIGYGEQFF. The full variable domain, in which reference TRBV5-4 and TRBJ2-1 provide the parts outside the CDR3, is ETGVTQSPTHLIKTRGQQVTLRCSSQSGHNTVSWYQQALGQGPQFIFQYYREEENGRGNFPPRFSGLQFPNYSSELNVNALELDDSALYLCASRLRGIGYGEQFFGPGTRLTVL.

The rearrangement joins TRBV6-4 to TRBJ2-3; 8 bases map to TRBD2. V gave up 4 bases and J gave up 4 bases; unmatched junction bases: 7. The germline gives CDR1 MRHNA, CDR2 SNTAGT. This CDR3 contains 15 residues. The CDR3 spells CASSAEAGAADTQYF. The CDR3 DNA reads TGTGCCAGCAGTGCCGAAGCGGGGGCGGCAGATACGCAGTATTTT.

This clone was detected only once. CDR3: CASSLVAGVTYEQYF. The CDR3 nucleotides are TGTGCCAGCAGCTTAGTAGCAGGGGTCACCTACGAGCAGTACTTC. The rearrangement uses TRBV11-2 and TRBJ2-7, with a possible D match to TRBD1 (6 bases). Germline V gene data show CDR1 as SGHAT and CDR2 as FQNNGV. This CDR3 region has 15 residues. V was clipped by 1 base and J by 2 bases, with 12 bases between them.

The chain recombines TRBV6-5 with TRBJ1-3; D unclear. The CDR3 consists of 15 residues. CDR1 and CDR2 from the germline V gene are MNHEY and SVGAGI. With 0 bases removed from V and 0 bases from J, the gap between germline ends came to 6 bases. CDR3 sequence: CASSYSKDSGNTIYF. Written as DNA, the CDR3 is TGTGCCAGCAGTTACTCAAAGGACTCTGGAAACACCATATATTTT.

The chain links TRBV29-1 to TRBJ2-7, with 7 bases aligning to TRBD1. Germline values: CDR1 SQVTM, CDR2 ANQGSEA. The CDR3 consists of 15 residues. After removal of 6 bases from V and 2 bases from J, the junction contained 13 bases not matched to a gene. CDR3 in amino acids: CSVTRTGIIPYEQYF. In DNA form, the CDR3 reads TGCAGCGTCACAAGGACAGGTATTATACCCTACGAGCAGTACTTC.

The V and J genes are TRBV4-2 and TRBJ1-5, with D unclear. Germline assignment: CDR1 LGHNA and CDR2 YNFKEQ. V was shortened by 1 base and J by 7 bases, with 8 bases between the two germline ends. This CDR3 region has 13 residues. CDR3 DNA sequence: TGTGCCAGCAGCCAAGGGGCCGGCCAGCCCCAGCATTTT. It translates to CASSQGAGQPQHF.

CDR3 in amino acids: CASSRSGTGIPYEQYF. CDR3 in DNA: TGTGCCAGCAGCCGATCCGGGACAGGGATCCCCTACGAGCAGTACTTC. The chain recombines TRBV11-2 with TRBJ2-7, with 9 bases matching TRBD1. This CDR3 spans 16 amino acids. Trimming cost V 5 bases and J 2 bases; bases outside gene matches: 10. Germline CDR1 reads SGHAT; CDR2 reads FQNNGV.

The chain is built from TRBV29-1 and TRBJ1-6; D remains unclear. The germline V gene has CDR1 SQVTM and CDR2 ANQGSEA. Trimming shortened V by 6 bases and J by 10 bases, and 16 bases separated the two germline ends. The CDR3 runs to 13 residues. The CDR3 spells CSVLDKGPSPLHF. The CDR3 nucleotides are TGCAGCGTCCTTGATAAAGGGCCCTCACCCCTCCACTTT.

The chain couples TRBV28 to TRBJ1-1, with 9 bases identical to TRBD1. Germline V CDR1 and CDR2: MDHEN, SYDVKM. V trimming: 5 bases; J trimming: 7 bases; junction bases outside the gene matches: 8. This CDR3 has 14 residues. CDR3 coding DNA: TGTGCCAGCAGTCAAATTACAGGGGGCATTGAAGCTTTCTTT. Protein product: CASSQITGGIEAFF.

The V gene is TRBV19, the J gene TRBJ1-6, with D perhaps TRBD1 (6 bases). Trimming removed 6 bases at V and 6 bases at J, with 12 bases between. This CDR3 is built from 14 residues. Germline assignment: CDR1 LNHDA and CDR2 SQIVND (reference sequence). This CDR3 is CASRQGGGNSPLHF. The CDR3 DNA sequence: TGTGCCAGTAGACAAGGGGGGGGTAATTCACCCCTCCACTTT.

The chain carries TRBV11-2 and TRBJ2-1; tentative D call: TRBD1 (6 bases). Germline V CDR1 and CDR2: SGHAT, FQNNGV. Between the trimmed V and J ends, which lost 5 bases and 6 bases, there was a span of 14 bases. The CDR3 has 14 residues. CDR3 in DNA: TGTGCCAGCAGCATTGTGACAGGTAGCAATGAGCAGTTCTTC. This translates into CASSIVTGSNEQFF.

CDR3 sequence reads: CASSPLTGGETQYF. The CDR3 bases are TGCGCCAGCAGCCCGTTGACAGGGGGGGAGACCCAGTACTTC. This sequence joins TRBV5-1 and TRBJ2-5; 9 positions match TRBD1. Per germline, CDR1 SGHRS and CDR2 YFSETQ. V lost 4 bases to trimming and J lost 5 bases; unmatched junction nucleotides: 6. There are 14 residues in the CDR3.

The CDR3 is CAWRGTGNSPLHF. CDR3 nucleotides: TGTGCCTGGAGGGGGACAGGGAATTCACCCCTCCACTTT. The chain employs TRBV30 and TRBJ1-6, with TRBD1 identical over 9 bases. V was clipped by 3 bases and J by 7 bases; unmatched bases: 1. This CDR3 spans 13 amino acids. Germline CDR1 is GTSNPN and CDR2 is SVGIG (reference sequence).

V usage is TRBV7-9 and J usage is TRBJ2-1, with D tentatively TRBD1 (6 bases). Trimming took off 3 bases at V and 5 bases at J, with 20 bases between the two ends. The CDR3 has 17 amino acids. CDR1 is SEHNR and CDR2 is FQNEAQ in the germline V gene (reference sequence). CDR3 sequence: CASSFSLLRGKNNEQFF. In DNA, the CDR3 is TGTGCCAGCAGCTTCTCCCTTCTAAGGGGGAAAAACAATGAGCAGTTCTTC.

The rearrangement joins TRBV5-1 to TRBJ2-7, with a possible D match to TRBD2 (7 bases). This CDR3 has 14 amino acids. Between the trimmed V and J ends, which lost 5 bases and 3 bases, there was a span of 15 bases. From germline, CDR1 is SGHRS and CDR2 YFSETQ. The DNA of the CDR3 is TGCGCCAGCAGTGCGGGGGCAGGAAACTACGAGCAGTACTTC. Amino acids: CASSAGAGNYEQYF.

This clone was counted only a few times. This chain uses TRBV6-2 or TRBV6-3 with TRBJ2-7, with 7 bases lining up with TRBD1. This CDR3 contains 14 residues. Germline lookup yields CDR1 MNHEY and CDR2 SVGEGT. Unmatched junction bases numbered 9, after V lost 4 bases and J lost 6 bases. The CDR3 loop is CASSSITGAGEQYF. The CDR3 DNA sequence: TGTGCCAGCAGTTCCATCACAGGGGCGGGCGAGCAGTACTTC.

The chain recombines TRBV5-4 with TRBJ2-7; possibly TRBD1 or TRBD2 for D (6 bases each). The V end lost 3 bases, the J end lost 3 bases, and 16 bases lay between the germline ends. CDR3 length equals 15 residues. Germline-derived CDR1 and CDR2 are SGHNT and YYREEE (reference sequence). The CDR3 loop reads CASSWGAGPLYEQYV. In nucleotides, the CDR3 is TGTGCCAGCAGCTGGGGGGCGGGTCCACTCTACGAGCAGTACGTC.

V and J are TRBV6-6 and TRBJ1-1; D gene unclear. V was clipped by 6 bases and J by 5 bases, with 19 bases between them. The CDR3 spans 15 residues. Germline lookup yields CDR1 MNHNY and CDR2 SVGAGI (reference sequence). The CDR3: CASSRRLAGGTEAFF. The CDR3 DNA reads as TGTGCCAGCAGCCGTAGATTAGCTGGAGGGACTGAAGCTTTCTTT.

This clone has only one observation. The genes are TRBV20-1 and TRBJ1-3; D gene ambiguous. Germline V gene data show CDR1 as DFQATT and CDR2 as SNEGSKA (reference sequence). Between the trimmed V and J ends, which lost 7 bases and 4 bases, there was a span of 8 bases. The CDR3 covers 11 residues. The CDR3 DNA sequence: TGCAGTGTCCCCTGGGGAAACACCATATATTTT. It specifies CSVPWGNTIYF.

The chain combines TRBV2 with TRBJ1-1; 7 bases match TRBD1. CDR1 is SNHLY and CDR2 is FYNNEI in the germline V gene. The CDR3 is 23 residues long. V was pared by 2 bases and J by 0 bases, with 27 bases of the junction left unmatched. This CDR3 is CASSERSLVIPPGTAALNTEAFF. The CDR3 nucleotides read TGTGCCAGCAGTGAAAGGTCACTAGTGATCCCGCCCGGGACAGCAGCTCTGAACACTGAAGCTTTCTTT. Based on the CDR3 plus reference TRBV2 and TRBJ1-1, the full variable domain is EPEVTQTPSHQVTQMGQEVILRCVPISNHLYFYWYRQILGQKVEFLVSFYNNEISEKSEIFDDQFSVERPDGSNFTLKIRSTKLEDSAMYFCASSERSLVIPPGTAALNTEAFFGQGTRLTVV.

The count of this clone is one. V usage is TRBV7-9 and J usage is TRBJ1-2; D remains ambiguous. Germline assignment: CDR1 SEHNR and CDR2 FQNEAQ (reference sequence). Trimming cost V 8 bases and J 5 bases, with 15 bases left between them. The CDR3 contains 13 residues. CDR3 residues: CASHPPAPYGYTF. In DNA, the CDR3 is TGTGCCAGCCACCCCCCAGCACCTTATGGCTACACCTTC.

The chain recombines TRBV5-1 with TRBJ1-1; 7 bases fit TRBD1. The junction had 7 bases not matched to a gene; V was cut back by 4 bases and J by 4 bases. Per germline, CDR1 SGHRS and CDR2 YFSETQ. The CDR3 length is 14 residues. CDR3 sequence: CASSLTGKGTEAFF. The CDR3 nucleotides read TGCGCCAGCAGCCTGACAGGGAAGGGCACTGAAGCTTTCTTT.